The T cell receptor beta chain described here comes from a study of OX40 agonist ivuxolimab in advanced cancers. Study outcomes and limitations: Low normalized clonal expansion also occurred in some nonresponding patients. CD4+ and CD8+ blood T cells expanded clonally by week 6 at 0.1 to 3.0 mg/kg.

Clones were sequenced by immunoSEQ multiplex PCR, and TCRdb holds only the in-frame ones, with some missing. This sample yields tens of thousands of clones, of which about 91% are seen a single time; under 0.25% belongs to the top ten. This clone was seen only once. Its specificity is unknown. This TCR derives from an adult with an advanced solid tumor such as melanoma, head and neck, liver or kidney cancer. Sequencing used CD4+ or CD8+ T cells sorted from blood, obtained in a trial of the OX40 agonist ivuxolimab.

The CDR3 nucleotides are TGTGCCGTCCGCCTCAGCGCAAGCTCCTACGAGCAGTACTTC. Its protein product is CAVRLSASSYEQYF. The chain recombines TRBV10-3 with TRBJ2-7; the D is unclear. Between the trimmed V and J ends, which lost 11 bases and 0 bases, there was a span of 17 bases. CDR1 and CDR2 (germline): ENHRY, SYGVKD. CDR3 length: 14 amino acids.